The 30 T cell receptor beta chains in this list originate from one sample, sequenced in a study of T-cell memory formation after mild COVID-19. TCRdb reprocessed the 5' RACE reads via MiXCR and lists one record per CDR3 protein. The sample shows 450,000 to 650,000 distinct CDR3 sequences, about a sixth of them seen only once. Material for sequencing was PBMCs or a T cell subset sorted from them (not recorded which). These TCRs come from an adult woman who had mild COVID-19 (a few samples of this study predate the infection). Cell type and time point are not known.

The V gene is TRBV12-3 or TRBV12-4, the J gene TRBJ1-1; a possible D gene is TRBD1 (5 bases). Trimming removed 7 bases at V and 1 base at J, with 10 bases between. The CDR3 contains 13 residues. The CDR3 DNA reads TGTGCCAGCATTGACAGTTGGAACACTGAAGCTTTCTTT. Its translation is CASIDSWNTEAFF.

The J gene is TRBJ2-7, the V gene TRBV18; weak D call: TRBD2 (6 bases). The germline gives CDR1 KGHSH, CDR2 LQKENI. V was trimmed by 0 bases and J by 3 bases, leaving 6 bases between them. The CDR3 is 13 residues long. This CDR3 is CASSPPDYYEQYF. The CDR3 nucleotides are TGTGCCAGCTCACCACCGGACTACTACGAGCAGTACTTC. The entire variable domain, with the rest obtained from reference TRBV18 and TRBJ2-7, is as follows: NAGVMQNPRHLVRRRGQEARLRCSPMKGHSHVYWYRQLPEEGLKFMVYLQKENIIDESGMPKERFSAEFPKEGPSILRIQQVVRGDSAAYFCASSPPDYYEQYFGPGTRLTVT.

The chain is built from TRBV12-5 and TRBJ2-1; 10 bases line up with TRBD2. The germline V gene encodes CDR1 LGHNT and CDR2 FRNRAP. The CDR3 has 15 residues. V shed 5 bases, J shed 7 bases, and the junction held 8 bases outside the gene matches. CDR3 sequence (DNA): TGTGCTAGTGGTCTAAGCGGGGGGGCCCGTAATGAGCAGTTCTTC. It yields the protein CASGLSGGARNEQFF.

This clonotype was seen many times. The chain employs TRBV11-2 and TRBJ2-1; D is unclear. The CDR3 covers 15 residues. CDR1 and CDR2 from the germline V gene are SGHAT and FQNNGV. Trimming took off 1 base at V and 3 bases at J, with 10 bases between the two ends. This CDR3 reads CASSLGLGYYNEQFF. The CDR3 DNA follows: TGTGCCAGCAGCTTAGGACTCGGGTACTACAATGAGCAGTTCTTC.

This clonotype was seen a few times. The chain uses TRBV6-5 and TRBJ2-1, with 11 bases that match TRBD2. CDR1 MNHEY and CDR2 SVGAGI come from the germline V gene. Unmatched junction bases numbered 9, after V lost 6 bases and J lost 8 bases. This CDR3 is built from 15 residues. The CDR3 DNA sequence: TGTGCCAGCAGCCGTCTAGCGGGAGGTCGCGATGAGCAGTTCTTC. It codes for CASSRLAGGRDEQFF.

The chain is built from TRBV6-5 and TRBJ1-6; 8 bases agree with TRBD1. CDR3 length: 14 amino acids. CDR1 and CDR2 (germline): MNHEY, SVGAGI. J lost 9 bases, V lost 6 bases, and 7 bases had no gene match. In DNA, the CDR3 is TGTGCCAGCAGGGACAGGACAGGGACTTCACCCCTCCACTTT. This codes for CASRDRTGTSPLHF.

This rearrangement joins TRBV24-1 to TRBJ2-7, with 8 bases matching TRBD1. Germline-derived CDR1 and CDR2 are KGHDR and SFDVKD. V lost 2 bases, J lost 5 bases, and 1 base stayed unmatched. This CDR3 has 13 residues. The CDR3 sequence: CATSDSTGDEQYF. CDR3 coding DNA: TGTGCCACCAGTGATTCGACAGGGGACGAGCAGTACTTC.

The CDR3 DNA sequence: TGTGCCAGCAGCCAAATGCAGAACACTGAAGCTTTCTTT. It is translated as CASSQMQNTEAFF. The chain joins TRBV3-1 to TRBJ1-1, with no clear D. V lost 2 bases to trimming and J lost 1 base, with 5 bases between them. This CDR3 is 13 amino acids long. Germline V gives CDR1 LGHDT, CDR2 YNNKEL (reference sequence).

This clonotype was seen only a few times. The chain joins TRBV7-2 to TRBJ2-2; either TRBD1 or TRBD2 may fit D (7 bases each). V dropped 5 bases and J dropped 2 bases, with 15 bases sitting between them. Germline V gives CDR1 SGHTA, CDR2 FQGNSA. CDR3 length: 16 residues. The CDR3 is CASSAGGGVNTGELFF. CDR3 nucleotide sequence: TGTGCCAGCAGCGCAGGGGGAGGGGTAAACACCGGGGAGCTGTTTTTT.

In this sample, this clonotype turned up many times. The V gene is TRBV5-1, the J gene TRBJ2-7; D remains unclear. V was pared by 3 bases and J by 0 bases, with 7 bases between. The CDR3 spans 13 residues. Germline V gene lookup returns CDR1 SGHRS and CDR2 YFSETQ. CDR3 bases: TGCGCCAGCAGCTCTACAGTCTCCTACGAGCAGTACTTC. Protein sequence: CASSSTVSYEQYF. Combining the CDR3 with reference TRBV5-1 and TRBJ2-7 gives the whole variable domain KAGVTQTPRYLIKTRGQQVTLSCSPISGHRSVSWYQQTPGQGLQFLFEYFSETQRNKGNFPGRFSGRQFSNSRSEMNVSTLELGDSALYLCASSSTVSYEQYFGPGTRLTVT.

In its sample, this clonotype was seen many times. The chain uses TRBV24-1 and TRBJ2-1; D remains unclear. Per the germline V gene, CDR1 is KGHDR and CDR2 is SFDVKD. The CDR3 has 13 residues. V lost 1 base and J lost 10, with 10 bases in between. CDR3: CATSDFPDAEQFF. As DNA, the CDR3 is TGTGCCACCAGTGATTTCCCGGATGCGGAGCAGTTCTTC.

The V gene is TRBV2, the J gene TRBJ2-2; weak D call: TRBD2 (7 bases). Trimming took 4 bases from V and 1 from J, leaving 10 bases between them. Per the germline V gene, CDR1 is SNHLY and CDR2 is FYNNEI. This CDR3 is built from 15 residues. The CDR3 region is CASSGEGVNTGELFF. DNA for the CDR3: TGTGCCAGCAGTGGGGAGGGGGTGAACACCGGGGAGCTGTTTTTT.

As DNA, the CDR3 is TGCAGCGTTTTTTCCTCCAAGACTAGCGGGGGCTACGAGCAGTACTTC. Translated: CSVFSSKTSGGYEQYF. The chain has TRBV29-1 and TRBJ2-7; 12 bases align to TRBD2. The CDR3 length is 16 residues. Germline V gene data show CDR1 as SQVTM and CDR2 as ANQGSEA. The ends lost 5 bases at V and 3 bases at J; junction bases unmatched: 11.

The chain recombines TRBV24-1 with TRBJ2-1, with D possibly being TRBD1 or TRBD2 (5 bases each). The V end lost 2 bases, the J end lost 3 bases, and 13 bases lay between the germline ends. This CDR3 is 16 amino acids long. Germline CDR1 KGHDR, CDR2 SFDVKD. CDR3 coding DNA: TGTGCCACCAGTGATTCCAGGGCGGGCAGCTACAATGAGCAGTTCTTC. This sequence encodes CATSDSRAGSYNEQFF.

The rearrangement links TRBV20-1 to TRBJ1-2, with TRBD1 identical over 7 bases. CDR3 length: 16 residues. Germline CDR1 and CDR2: DFQATT and SNEGSKA (reference sequence). V dropped 5 bases and J dropped 4; count of bases not matched to a gene: 16. The CDR3 nucleotides are TGCAGTGCTTCCCCTGGCGGTGGGCAGGGGGGCTATGGCTACACCTTC. Residues: CSASPGGGQGGYGYTF.

This clonotype was counted a few times. This chain uses TRBV20-1 with TRBJ1-5, with D unresolved. V shed 3 bases and J shed 6 bases, with 6 bases lying between them. The CDR3 runs 11 residues. Germline V gene data show CDR1 as DFQATT and CDR2 as SNEGSKA (reference sequence). This CDR3 is CSAREGQPQHF. CDR3 nucleotide sequence: TGCAGTGCTAGGGAGGGTCAGCCCCAGCATTTT.

This clonotype was picked up a small number of times. The rearrangement joins TRBV27 to TRBJ2-7; no reliable D call. The CDR3 covers 13 residues. V was pared by 0 bases and J by 3 bases, with 6 bases between. CDR1 is MNHEY and CDR2 is SMNVEV in the germline V gene (reference sequence). The CDR3 loop reads CASSLSVNYEQYF. CDR3 bases: TGTGCCAGCAGTTTATCAGTCAACTACGAGCAGTACTTC.

This clonotype has a count of ten or more. The V and J genes are TRBV5-1 and TRBJ2-7; D not resolved. The germline V and J ends were trimmed by 1 base and 6 bases, with 11 bases remaining between them. CDR3 length equals 13 residues. The germline gives CDR1 SGHRS, CDR2 YFSETQ. Here the CDR3 reads CASSLQRPSEQYF. CDR3 sequence (DNA): TGCGCCAGCAGCTTGCAGCGACCCTCCGAGCAGTACTTC.

The gene calls are TRBV25-1 and TRBJ1-1; TRBD1 might be the D (5 bases). This CDR3 region has 15 residues. Per germline, CDR1 MGHDK and CDR2 SYGVNS. The V and J ends lost 4 bases and 6 bases respectively, with 18 bases between them. CDR3 sequence reads: CASSVRDGGRPEAFF. The CDR3 nucleotides read TGTGCCAGCAGTGTCCGGGACGGAGGTCGCCCTGAAGCTTTCTTT.

There are a few counts of this clonotype. The chain recombines TRBV4-1 with TRBJ1-6; no clear D gene. Trimming removed 0 bases from V and 7 bases from J, with 4 bases in between. Germline V gene sequence: CDR1 MGHRA, CDR2 YSYEKL. CDR3 length: 13 residues. The CDR3 protein is CASSQERNSPLHF. The CDR3, as DNA: TGCGCCAGCAGCCAAGAACGGAATTCACCCCTCCACTTT.

The chain has TRBV29-1 and TRBJ2-1, with 10 nucleotides matching TRBD1. Looked up from germline, CDR1 is SQVTM and CDR2 is ANQGSEA. The CDR3 contains 15 residues. The V and J ends lost 6 bases and 6 bases, in that order; junction bases with no gene match: 11. The CDR3 is CSVILDRGLSNEQFF. Written as DNA, the CDR3 is TGCAGCGTCATACTCGACAGGGGGCTCTCCAATGAGCAGTTCTTC.

This chain uses TRBV7-8 with TRBJ1-1; TRBD1 aligns across 9 bases. Trimming cost V 5 bases and J 4 bases; bases outside gene matches: 23. Germline CDR1 and CDR2: SGHVS and FQNEAQ. This CDR3 contains 20 residues. CDR3 residues: CASSQLVGQGLGPRSTEAFF. The CDR3 nucleotides read TGTGCCAGCAGCCAATTAGTGGGACAGGGTTTGGGGCCTCGTTCCACTGAAGCTTTCTTT.

The V and J genes are TRBV19 and TRBJ2-5, with 10 bases that match TRBD1. Trimming cost V 1 base and J 2 bases; bases outside gene matches: 4. The CDR3 totals 16 residues. Germline CDR1 LNHDA, CDR2 SQIVND (reference sequence). The CDR3 sequence: CASSIVGQGRQETQYF. The DNA for the CDR3 is TGTGCCAGTAGTATAGTGGGACAGGGGAGGCAAGAGACCCAGTACTTC.

The chain joins TRBV9 to TRBJ2-7; D is perhaps TRBD2 (6 bases). Germline CDR1 SGDLS, CDR2 YYNGEE. The CDR3 has 15 amino acids. Between the trimmed V and J ends, which lost 3 bases and 2 bases, there was a span of 15 bases. The CDR3 DNA reads TGTGCCAGCAGCGCGGAGGAGGGTAGAGCCTACGAGCAGTACTTC. It translates to CASSAEEGRAYEQYF.

This clonotype was seen a few times. The chain links TRBV6-6 to TRBJ2-1; 9 bases agree with TRBD2. This CDR3 is 13 amino acids long. CDR1 is MNHNY and CDR2 is SVGAGI in the germline V gene (reference sequence). With 4 bases clipped from V and 9 bases from J, the junction kept 4 bases outside the gene matches. The CDR3 nucleotides are TGTGCCAGCAGTTCCGGGACTAGCACTGAGCAGTTCTTC. This sequence encodes CASSSGTSTEQFF.

The gene calls are TRBV5-1 and TRBJ2-3; 13 positions agree with TRBD2. V was pared by 4 bases and J by 5 bases, with 7 bases of the junction left unmatched. This CDR3 is 16 amino acids long. Per the germline V gene, CDR1 is SGHRS and CDR2 is YFSETQ. The CDR3 sequence: CASSRGLAGELDTQYF. The CDR3, as DNA: TGCGCCAGCAGCCGAGGACTAGCGGGGGAGTTAGATACGCAGTATTTT.

The chain combines TRBV12-3 or TRBV12-4 with TRBJ2-3; 10 positions agree with TRBD2. The CDR3 is 16 amino acids. V lost 6 bases to trimming and J lost 2 bases; unmatched junction nucleotides: 8. The CDR3 coding sequence is TGTGCCAGCAGCAAGCATAGCGGGGGGCCCACAGATACGCAGTATTTT. Its protein product is CASSKHSGGPTDTQYF.

The chain links TRBV3-1 to TRBJ2-7, with D hard to call. Germline V gene sequence: CDR1 LGHDT, CDR2 YNNKEL (reference sequence). CDR3 length: 13 amino acids. V lost 0 bases and J 2 bases, leaving 5 bases between the germline ends. CDR3 sequence reads: CASSQDPAYEQYF. The CDR3, as DNA: TGTGCCAGCAGCCAAGATCCGGCCTACGAGCAGTACTTC.

This clonotype occurred a few times. This chain uses TRBV7-8 with TRBJ2-1; D unclear. Between the trimmed V and J ends, which lost 1 base and 0 bases, there was a span of 16 bases. This CDR3 spans 18 amino acids. Germline V gene lookup returns CDR1 SGHVS and CDR2 FQNEAQ. CDR3 DNA: TGTGCCAGCAGCTTAGAGGAGCGACCTCTGAGCTCCTACAATGAGCAGTTCTTC. It yields the protein CASSLEERPLSSYNEQFF.

CDR3 amino acids: CASSPGGVGTDTQYF. DNA for the CDR3: TGCGCCAGCAGCCCAGGGGGTGTCGGGACAGATACGCAGTATTTT. V and J are TRBV5-1 and TRBJ2-3, with 7 bases matching TRBD1. Germline values: CDR1 SGHRS, CDR2 YFSETQ. The V and J ends lost 4 bases and 3 bases, in that order; junction bases with no gene match: 8. This CDR3 has 15 amino acids. The variable domain in full, with the rest retrieved from reference TRBV5-1 and TRBJ2-3, is KAGVTQTPRYLIKTRGQQVTLSCSPISGHRSVSWYQQTPGQGLQFLFEYFSETQRNKGNFPGRFSGRQFSNSRSEMNVSTLELGDSALYLCASSPGGVGTDTQYFGPGTRLTVL.